What follows is one T cell receptor beta chain and its context. Antigen unknown. Germline V lookup: CDR1 SGHRS, CDR2 YFSETQ. With 2 bases removed from V and 1 base from J, the gap between germline ends came to 14 bases. There are 16 residues in the CDR3. Unique molecular identifiers were present on the cDNA, which also gained a universal primer site by template switching. TCRdb re-called the 5' RACE reads through MiXCR, storing one row per CDR3 protein. The sample includes hundreds of thousands of distinct CDR3 sequences, 6.1% seen only once; the top ten take around 2%. The sample belongs to a study of identical twins. General study results and limits: Invariant MAIT and iNKT cells are populations that could partly confound zero-insertion analyses.

All donors were healthy, and all were Caucasian. Sequencing was done on a sample of naive T cells sorted from blood. This chain joins TRBV5-1 and TRBJ2-3, with D perhaps matching TRBD1 or TRBD2 (5 bases each). This receptor was obtained from a man aged 18 to 29 in good health. The CDR3 region has the DNA TGCGCCAGCAGCTTCACAGGAGGTTCGGGCACAGATACGCAGTATTTT. The encoded protein is CASSFTGGSGTDTQYF.